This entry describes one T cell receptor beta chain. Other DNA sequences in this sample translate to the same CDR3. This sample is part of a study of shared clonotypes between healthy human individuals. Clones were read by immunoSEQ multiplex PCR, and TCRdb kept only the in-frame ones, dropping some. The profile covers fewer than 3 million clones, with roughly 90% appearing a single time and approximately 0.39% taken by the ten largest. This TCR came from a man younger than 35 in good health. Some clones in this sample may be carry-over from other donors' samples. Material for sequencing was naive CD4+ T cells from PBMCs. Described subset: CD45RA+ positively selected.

Here the CDR3 DNA reads TGTGCCAGCTCACCTCGGACAGGGGGGGACACTGAAGCTTTCTTT. Translating gives CASSPRTGGDTEAFF. The chain uses TRBV18 and TRBJ1-1; 10 positions match TRBD1. Germline trimming cut 3 bases from V and 3 bases from J; bases unmatched to any gene: 4. The CDR3 length is 15 residues. Germline V gene lookup returns CDR1 KGHSH and CDR2 LQKENI. The full variable domain, with the rest looked up from reference TRBV18 and TRBJ1-1, is NAGVMQNPRHLVRRRGQEARLRCSPMKGHSHVYWYRQLPEEGLKFMVYLQKENIIDESGMPKERFSAEFPKEGPSILRIQQVVRGDSAAYFCASSPRTGGDTEAFFGQGTRLTVV.